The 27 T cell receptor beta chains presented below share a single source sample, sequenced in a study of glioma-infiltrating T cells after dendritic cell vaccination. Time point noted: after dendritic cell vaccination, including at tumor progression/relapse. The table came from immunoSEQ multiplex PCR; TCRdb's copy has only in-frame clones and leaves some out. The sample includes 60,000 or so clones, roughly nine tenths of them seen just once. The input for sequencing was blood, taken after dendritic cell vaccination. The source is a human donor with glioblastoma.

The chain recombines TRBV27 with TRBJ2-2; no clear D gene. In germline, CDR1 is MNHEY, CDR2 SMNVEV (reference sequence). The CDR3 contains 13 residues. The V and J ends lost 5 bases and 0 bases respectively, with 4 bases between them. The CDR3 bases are TGTGCCAGCAGTCCAGCGAACACCGGGGAGCTGTTTTTT. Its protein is CASSPANTGELFF.

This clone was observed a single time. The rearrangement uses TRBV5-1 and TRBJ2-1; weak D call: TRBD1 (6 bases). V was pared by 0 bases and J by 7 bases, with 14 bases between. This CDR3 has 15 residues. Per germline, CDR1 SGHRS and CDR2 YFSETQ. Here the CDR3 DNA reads TGCGCCAGCAGCTTGGCGCAGGGGAATCGGAATGAGCAGTTCTTC. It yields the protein CASSLAQGNRNEQFF.

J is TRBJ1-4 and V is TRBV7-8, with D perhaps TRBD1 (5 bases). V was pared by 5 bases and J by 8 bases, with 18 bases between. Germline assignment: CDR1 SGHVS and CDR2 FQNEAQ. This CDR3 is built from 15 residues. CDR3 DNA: TGTGCCAGCAGCCGGACGCCCGGTCAGGGCGAAAAACTGTTTTTT. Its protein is CASSRTPGQGEKLFF. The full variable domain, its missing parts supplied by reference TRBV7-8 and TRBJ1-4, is GAGVSQSPRYKVAKRGQDVALRCDPISGHVSLFWYQQALGQGPEFLTYFQNEAQLDKSGLPSDRFFAERPEGSVSTLKIQRTQQEDSAVYLCASSRTPGQGEKLFFGSGTQLSVL.

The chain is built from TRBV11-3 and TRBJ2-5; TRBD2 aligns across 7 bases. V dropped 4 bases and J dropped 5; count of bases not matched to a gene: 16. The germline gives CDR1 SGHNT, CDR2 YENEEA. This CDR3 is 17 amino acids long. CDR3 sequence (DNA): TGTGCCAGCAGCTGGTCATGGGAGGGAGCCCGGGGGGAGACCCAGTACTTC. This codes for CASSWSWEGARGETQYF.

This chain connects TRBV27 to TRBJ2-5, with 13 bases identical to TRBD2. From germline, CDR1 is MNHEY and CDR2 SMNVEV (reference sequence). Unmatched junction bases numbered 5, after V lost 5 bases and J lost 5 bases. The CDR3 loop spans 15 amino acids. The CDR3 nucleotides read TGTGCCAGCAGTCCCGGGACTAGCGGGGTGGAGACCCAGTACTTC. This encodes CASSPGTSGVETQYF.

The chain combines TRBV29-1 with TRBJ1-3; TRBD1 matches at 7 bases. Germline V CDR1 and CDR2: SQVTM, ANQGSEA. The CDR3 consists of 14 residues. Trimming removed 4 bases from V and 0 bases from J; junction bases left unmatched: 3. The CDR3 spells CSVARGNSGNTIYF. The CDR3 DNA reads TGCAGCGTTGCCAGGGGGAACTCTGGAAACACCATATATTTT.

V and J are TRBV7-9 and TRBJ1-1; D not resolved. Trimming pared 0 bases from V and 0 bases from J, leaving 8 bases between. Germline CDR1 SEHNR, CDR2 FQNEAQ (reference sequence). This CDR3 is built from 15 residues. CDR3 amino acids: CASSLARQMNTEAFF. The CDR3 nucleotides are TGTGCCAGCAGCTTAGCGAGGCAGATGAACACTGAAGCTTTCTTT. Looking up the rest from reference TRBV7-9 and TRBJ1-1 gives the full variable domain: DTGVSQNPRHKITKRGQNVTFRCDPISEHNRLYWYRQTLGQGPEFLTYFQNEAQLEKSRLLSDRFSAERPKGSFSTLEIQRTEQGDSAMYLCASSLARQMNTEAFFGQGTRLTVV.

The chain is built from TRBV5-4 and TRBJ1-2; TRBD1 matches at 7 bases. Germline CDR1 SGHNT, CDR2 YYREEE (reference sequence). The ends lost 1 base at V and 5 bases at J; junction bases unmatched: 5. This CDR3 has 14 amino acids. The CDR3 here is CASSLPGGGYGYTF. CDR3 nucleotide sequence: TGTGCCAGCAGCTTGCCAGGGGGAGGATATGGCTACACCTTC. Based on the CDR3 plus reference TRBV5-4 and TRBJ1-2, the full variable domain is ETGVTQSPTHLIKTRGQQVTLRCSSQSGHNTVSWYQQALGQGPQFIFQYYREEENGRGNFPPRFSGLQFPNYSSELNVNALELDDSALYLCASSLPGGGYGYTFGSGTRLTVV.

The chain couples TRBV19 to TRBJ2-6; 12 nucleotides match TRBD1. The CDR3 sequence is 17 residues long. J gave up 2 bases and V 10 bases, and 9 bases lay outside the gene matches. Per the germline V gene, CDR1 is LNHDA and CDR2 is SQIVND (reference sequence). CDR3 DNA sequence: TGTGCCACCCACGGCGGGACAGGGGGCGCTGGGGCCAACGTCCTGACTTTC. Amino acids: CATHGGTGGAGANVLTF.

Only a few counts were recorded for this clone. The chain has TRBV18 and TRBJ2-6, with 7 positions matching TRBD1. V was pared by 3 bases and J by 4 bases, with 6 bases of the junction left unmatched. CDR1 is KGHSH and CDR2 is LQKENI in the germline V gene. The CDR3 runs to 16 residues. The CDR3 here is CASSPITGVGANVLTF. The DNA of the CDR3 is TGTGCCAGCTCACCGATAACAGGGGTCGGGGCCAACGTCCTGACTTTC.

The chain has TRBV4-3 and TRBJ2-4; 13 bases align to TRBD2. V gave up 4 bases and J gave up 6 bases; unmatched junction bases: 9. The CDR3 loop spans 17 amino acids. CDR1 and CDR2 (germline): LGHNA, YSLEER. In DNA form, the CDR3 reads TGCGCCAGCAGCCTGGGACTAGCGGGGAGTGCGGGAAACATTCAGTACTTC. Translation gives CASSLGLAGSAGNIQYF.

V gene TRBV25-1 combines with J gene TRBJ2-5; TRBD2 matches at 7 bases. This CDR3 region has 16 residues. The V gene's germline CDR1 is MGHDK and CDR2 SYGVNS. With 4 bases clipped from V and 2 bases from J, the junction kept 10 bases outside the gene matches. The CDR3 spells CASSVGRRENQETQYF. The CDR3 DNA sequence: TGTGCCAGCAGTGTTGGGCGGCGGGAGAATCAAGAGACCCAGTACTTC.

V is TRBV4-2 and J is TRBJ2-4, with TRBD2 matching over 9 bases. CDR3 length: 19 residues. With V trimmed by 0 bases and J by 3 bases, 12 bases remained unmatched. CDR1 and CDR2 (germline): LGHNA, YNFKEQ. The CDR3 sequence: CASSQDVASGDPGKNIQYF. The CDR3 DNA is TGTGCCAGCAGCCAAGACGTGGCTAGCGGGGACCCCGGCAAAAACATTCAGTACTTC.

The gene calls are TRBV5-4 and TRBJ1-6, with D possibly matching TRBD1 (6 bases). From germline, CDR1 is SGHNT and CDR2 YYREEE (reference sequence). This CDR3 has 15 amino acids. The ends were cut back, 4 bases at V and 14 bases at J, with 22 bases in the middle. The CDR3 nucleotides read TGTGCCAGCAGCGTCGAACTGGGACAAGGGGCGACCCTCCACTTT. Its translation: CASSVELGQGATLHF.

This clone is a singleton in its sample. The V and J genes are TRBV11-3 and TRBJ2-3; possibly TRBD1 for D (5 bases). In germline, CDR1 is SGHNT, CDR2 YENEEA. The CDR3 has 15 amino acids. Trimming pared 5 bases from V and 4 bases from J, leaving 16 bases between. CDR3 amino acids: CASSPDIKFADTQYF. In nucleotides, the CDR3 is TGTGCCAGCAGCCCGGACATAAAGTTCGCAGATACGCAGTATTTT.

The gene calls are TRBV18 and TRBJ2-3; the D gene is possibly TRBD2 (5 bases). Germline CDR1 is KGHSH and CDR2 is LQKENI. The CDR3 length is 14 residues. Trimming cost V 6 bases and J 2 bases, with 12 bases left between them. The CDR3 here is CASSEARPTDTQYF. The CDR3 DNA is TGTGCCAGCTCGGAGGCCAGGCCCACAGATACGCAGTATTTT.

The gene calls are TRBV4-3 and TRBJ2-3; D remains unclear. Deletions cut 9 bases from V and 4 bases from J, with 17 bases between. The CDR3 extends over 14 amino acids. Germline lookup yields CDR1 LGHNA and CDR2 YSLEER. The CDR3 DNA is TGCGCCAGTAGTTGGTCCAACCCCCCAGATACGCAGTATTTT. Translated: CASSWSNPPDTQYF.

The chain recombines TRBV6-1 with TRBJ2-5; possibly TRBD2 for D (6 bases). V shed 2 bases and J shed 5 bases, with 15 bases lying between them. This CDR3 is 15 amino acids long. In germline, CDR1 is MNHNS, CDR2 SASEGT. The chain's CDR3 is CASSEIAGTTETQYF. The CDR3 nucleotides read TGTGCCAGCAGTGAAATTGCGGGAACAACCGAGACCCAGTACTTC.

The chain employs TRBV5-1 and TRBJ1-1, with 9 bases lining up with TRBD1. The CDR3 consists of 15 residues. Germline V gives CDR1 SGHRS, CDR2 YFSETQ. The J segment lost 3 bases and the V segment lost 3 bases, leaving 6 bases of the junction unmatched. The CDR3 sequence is CASSSTWTGDTEAFF. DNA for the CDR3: TGCGCCAGCAGCTCGACCTGGACAGGGGACACTGAAGCTTTCTTT.

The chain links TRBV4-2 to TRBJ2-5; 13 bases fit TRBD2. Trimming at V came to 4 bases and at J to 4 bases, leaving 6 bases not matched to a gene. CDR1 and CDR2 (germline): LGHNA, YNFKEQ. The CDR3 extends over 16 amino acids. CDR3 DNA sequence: TGTGCCAGCAGCCCCACTAGCGGGGGGGCCGCAGAGACCCAGTACTTC. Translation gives CASSPTSGGAAETQYF.

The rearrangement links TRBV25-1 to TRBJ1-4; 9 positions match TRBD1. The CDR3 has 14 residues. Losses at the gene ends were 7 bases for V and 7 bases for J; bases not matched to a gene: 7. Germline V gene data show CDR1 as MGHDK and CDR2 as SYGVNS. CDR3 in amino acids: CASTTGTGIEKLFF. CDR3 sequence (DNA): TGTGCCAGCACAACCGGGACAGGGATTGAAAAACTGTTTTTT.

CDR3 nucleotides: TGTGCTAGTGCCCGGGACAGTAACTATGGCTACACCTTC. Translated: CASARDSNYGYTF. The chain has TRBV12-5 and TRBJ1-2, with 7 bases that match TRBD1. The CDR3 has 13 residues. Germline trimming cut 7 bases from V and 1 base from J; bases unmatched to any gene: 3. CDR1 is LGHNT and CDR2 is FRNRAP in the germline V gene.

CDR3 sequence (DNA): TGTGCCAGCAGCGCGCGACAGGGGTACTATGGCTACACCTTC. Protein: CASSARQGYYGYTF. The V gene is TRBV9, the J gene TRBJ1-2; 8 nucleotides match TRBD1. The CDR3 is 14 amino acids. Germline CDR1 reads SGDLS; CDR2 reads YYNGEE. J gave up 3 bases and V 3 bases, and 4 bases lay outside the gene matches.

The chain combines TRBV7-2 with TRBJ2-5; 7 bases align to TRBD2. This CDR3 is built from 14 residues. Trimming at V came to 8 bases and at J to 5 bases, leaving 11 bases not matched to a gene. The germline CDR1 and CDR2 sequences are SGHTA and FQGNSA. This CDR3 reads CASGGGGVWETQYF. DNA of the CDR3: TGTGCCAGCGGGGGGGGAGGGGTGTGGGAGACCCAGTACTTC.

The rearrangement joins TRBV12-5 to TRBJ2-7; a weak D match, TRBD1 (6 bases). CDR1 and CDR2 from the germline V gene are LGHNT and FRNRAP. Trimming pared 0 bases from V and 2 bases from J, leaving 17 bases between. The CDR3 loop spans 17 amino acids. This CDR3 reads CASGLVITGTTPYEQYF. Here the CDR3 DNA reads TGTGCTAGTGGTTTGGTAATTACAGGGACAACTCCCTACGAGCAGTACTTC. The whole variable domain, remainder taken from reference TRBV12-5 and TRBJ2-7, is DARVTQTPRHKVTEMGQEVTMRCQPILGHNTVFWYRQTMMQGLELLAYFRNRAPLDDSGMPKDRFSAEMPDATLATLKIQPSEPRDSAVYFCASGLVITGTTPYEQYFGPGTRLTVT.

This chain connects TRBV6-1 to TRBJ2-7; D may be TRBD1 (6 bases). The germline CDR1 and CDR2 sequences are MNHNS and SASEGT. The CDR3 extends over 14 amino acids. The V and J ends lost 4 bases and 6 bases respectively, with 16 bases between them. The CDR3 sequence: CASSVAGVSGEQYF. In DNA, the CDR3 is TGTGCCAGCAGTGTAGCAGGGGTTTCCGGCGAGCAGTACTTC.

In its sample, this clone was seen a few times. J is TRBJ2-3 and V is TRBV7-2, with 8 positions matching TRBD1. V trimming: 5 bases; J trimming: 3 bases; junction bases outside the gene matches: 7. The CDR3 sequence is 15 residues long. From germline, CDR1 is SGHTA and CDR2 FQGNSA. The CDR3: CASSPGQGTTDTQYF. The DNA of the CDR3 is TGTGCCAGCAGCCCTGGACAGGGTACGACAGATACGCAGTATTTT.